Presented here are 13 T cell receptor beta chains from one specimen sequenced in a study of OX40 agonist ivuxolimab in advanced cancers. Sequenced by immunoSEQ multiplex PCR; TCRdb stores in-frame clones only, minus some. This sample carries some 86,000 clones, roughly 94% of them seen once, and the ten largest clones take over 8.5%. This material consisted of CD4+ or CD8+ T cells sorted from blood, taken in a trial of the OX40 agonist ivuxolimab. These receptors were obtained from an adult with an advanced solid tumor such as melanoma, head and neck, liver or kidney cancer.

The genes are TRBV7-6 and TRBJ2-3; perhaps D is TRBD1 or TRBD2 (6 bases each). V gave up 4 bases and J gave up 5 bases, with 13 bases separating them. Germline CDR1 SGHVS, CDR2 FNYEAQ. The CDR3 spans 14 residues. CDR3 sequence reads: CASSSYGGRDTQYF. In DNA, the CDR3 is TGTGCCAGCAGCTCTTACGGGGGCAGAGATACGCAGTATTTT.

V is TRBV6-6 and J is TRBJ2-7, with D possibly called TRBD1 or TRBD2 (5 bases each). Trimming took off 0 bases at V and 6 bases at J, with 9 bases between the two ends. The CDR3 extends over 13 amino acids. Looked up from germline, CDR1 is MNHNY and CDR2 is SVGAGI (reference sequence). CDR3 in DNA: TGTGCCAGCAGTTACTCGGCCGGGGCCGAGCAGTACTTC. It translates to CASSYSAGAEQYF.

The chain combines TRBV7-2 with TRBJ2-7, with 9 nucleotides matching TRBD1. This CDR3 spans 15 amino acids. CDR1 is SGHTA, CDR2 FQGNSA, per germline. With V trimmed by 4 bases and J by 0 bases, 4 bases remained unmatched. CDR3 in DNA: TGTGCCAGCAGCTGGGCGGGACAGGGCTCCTACGAGCAGTACTTC. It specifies CASSWAGQGSYEQYF.

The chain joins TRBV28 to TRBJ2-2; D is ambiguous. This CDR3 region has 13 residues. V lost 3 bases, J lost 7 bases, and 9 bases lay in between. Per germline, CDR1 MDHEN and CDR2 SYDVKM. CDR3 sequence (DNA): TGTGCCAGCAGTTTCAGGTTCGGCGGGGAGCTGTTTTTT. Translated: CASSFRFGGELFF.

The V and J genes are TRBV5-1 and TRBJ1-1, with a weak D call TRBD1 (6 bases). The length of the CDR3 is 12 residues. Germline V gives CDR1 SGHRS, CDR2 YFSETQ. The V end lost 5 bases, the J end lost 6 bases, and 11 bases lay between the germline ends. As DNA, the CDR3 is TGCGCCAGCAGACTAGGACAGTCTGAAGCTTTCTTT. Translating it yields CASRLGQSEAFF. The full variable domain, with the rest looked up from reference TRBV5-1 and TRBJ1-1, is KAGVTQTPRYLIKTRGQQVTLSCSPISGHRSVSWYQQTPGQGLQFLFEYFSETQRNKGNFPGRFSGRQFSNSRSEMNVSTLELGDSALYLCASRLGQSEAFFGQGTRLTVV.

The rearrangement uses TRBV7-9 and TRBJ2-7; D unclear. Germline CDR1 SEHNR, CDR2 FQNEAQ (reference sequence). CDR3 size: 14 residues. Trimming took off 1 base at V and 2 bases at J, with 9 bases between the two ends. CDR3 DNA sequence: TGTGCCAGCAGCTTAGGACTTCAACCCTACGAGCAGTACTTC. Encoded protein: CASSLGLQPYEQYF. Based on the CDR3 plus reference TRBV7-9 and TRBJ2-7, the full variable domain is DTGVSQNPRHKITKRGQNVTFRCDPISEHNRLYWYRQTLGQGPEFLTYFQNEAQLEKSRLLSDRFSAERPKGSFSTLEIQRTEQGDSAMYLCASSLGLQPYEQYFGPGTRLTVT.

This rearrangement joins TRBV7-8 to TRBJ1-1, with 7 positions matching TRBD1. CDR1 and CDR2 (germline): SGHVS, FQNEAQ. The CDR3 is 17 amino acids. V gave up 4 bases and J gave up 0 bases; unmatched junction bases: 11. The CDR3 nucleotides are TGTGCCAGCAGCTGGGGCACTCGGACAGGCCTGAACACTGAAGCTTTCTTT. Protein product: CASSWGTRTGLNTEAFF. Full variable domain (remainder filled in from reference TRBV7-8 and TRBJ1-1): GAGVSQSPRYKVAKRGQDVALRCDPISGHVSLFWYQQALGQGPEFLTYFQNEAQLDKSGLPSDRFFAERPEGSVSTLKIQRTQQEDSAVYLCASSWGTRTGLNTEAFFGQGTRLTVV.

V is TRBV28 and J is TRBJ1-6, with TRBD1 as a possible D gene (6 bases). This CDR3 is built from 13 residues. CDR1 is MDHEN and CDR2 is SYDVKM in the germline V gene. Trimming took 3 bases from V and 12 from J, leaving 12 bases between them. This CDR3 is CASSLAGGGPLHF. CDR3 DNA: TGTGCCAGCAGTTTGGCAGGAGGGGGACCCCTCCACTTT.

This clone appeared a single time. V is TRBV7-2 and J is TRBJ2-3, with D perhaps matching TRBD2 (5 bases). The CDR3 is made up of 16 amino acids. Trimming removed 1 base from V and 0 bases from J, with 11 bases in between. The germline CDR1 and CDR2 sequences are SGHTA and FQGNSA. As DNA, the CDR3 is TGTGCCAGCAGCTTAGGAGCGGTAACTAGCACAGATACGCAGTATTTT. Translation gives CASSLGAVTSTDTQYF.

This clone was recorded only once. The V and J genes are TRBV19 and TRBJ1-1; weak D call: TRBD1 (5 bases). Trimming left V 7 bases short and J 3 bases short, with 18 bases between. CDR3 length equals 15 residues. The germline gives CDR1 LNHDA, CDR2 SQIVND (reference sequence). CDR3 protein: CASIDSGAAYTEAFF. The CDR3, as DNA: TGTGCCAGTATAGACAGTGGGGCAGCCTACACTGAAGCTTTCTTT.

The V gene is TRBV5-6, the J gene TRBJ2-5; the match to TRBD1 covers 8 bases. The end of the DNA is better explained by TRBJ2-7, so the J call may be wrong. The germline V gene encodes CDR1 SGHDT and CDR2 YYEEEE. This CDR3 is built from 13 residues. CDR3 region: CASSLGQGNEQYF. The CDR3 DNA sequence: TGTGCCAGCAGCTTGGGACAGGGGAACGAGCAGTACTTC.

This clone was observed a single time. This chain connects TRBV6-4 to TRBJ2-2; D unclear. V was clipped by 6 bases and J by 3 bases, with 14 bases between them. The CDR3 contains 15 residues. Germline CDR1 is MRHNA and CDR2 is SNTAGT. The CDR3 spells CASSRGGVDTGELFF. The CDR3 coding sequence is TGTGCCAGCAGCCGTGGTGGGGTGGACACCGGGGAGCTGTTTTTT.

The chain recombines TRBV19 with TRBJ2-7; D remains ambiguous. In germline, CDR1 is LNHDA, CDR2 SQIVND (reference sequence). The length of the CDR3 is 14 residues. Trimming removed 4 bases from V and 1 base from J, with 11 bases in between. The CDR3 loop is CASSSLGYSYEQYF. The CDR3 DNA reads TGTGCCAGTAGTAGTCTGGGATATTCCTACGAGCAGTACTTC.